The present T cell receptor (beta chain) was sequenced within a study of cytomegalovirus exposure and HLA in healthy donors. For the study at large: Later, an analysis reported that the approximately 120 validation repertoires had used the same platform as the approximately 690 first-cohort repertoires. Study conclusions and caveats: Most TCR sequences were rare, but some public TCRs occurred in many donors. Three of the chains that were CMV-associated were confirmed in vitro to be specific for CMV antigens.

Of note for this clone: The antigen remains unidentified.

Measured with immunoSEQ multiplex PCR; TCRdb has only the in-frame clones, and not every one. The table has about 360,000 clones, approximately 90% seen once; the top ten hold roughly 0.82%. The germline V gene encodes CDR1 SNHLY and CDR2 FYNNEI. CDR3 size: 14 residues. The germline V and J ends were trimmed by 7 bases and 3 bases, with 16 bases remaining between them. Sequencing was performed on PBMCs. The V call is TRBV2, the J call TRBJ2-7; TRBD1 might be the D (6 bases). This TCR was sampled from a woman between 18 and 29 years old in good health and CMV-seronegative. CDR3: CASTLGHLFYEQYF. The CDR3 nucleotides are TGTGCCAGCACTCTGGGACACCTCTTCTACGAGCAGTACTTC.